This TCR beta chain was captured by sequencing in a study of identical twins' blood T cells. Donors were six healthy women in three monozygous twin pairs. Study-wide findings and caveats: Environmental influences on twin similarity could not be excluded. Abundant TCRbeta CDR3s overlapped more between twins than with unrelated donors.

Regarding this clonotype: Its antigen remains unknown. Being one base from a much bigger clone, this may be a read error.

Source study methods: Clonotypes per individual ranged from about 90,000 to nearly 500,000. In TCRdb, the 5' RACE reads were re-called with MiXCR into one record per CDR3 protein. These V and J calls rely on TCRdb rather than the paper's analysis. The sample holds 350,000 to 450,000 distinct CDR3 sequences, roughly 28% seen once. With 1 base removed from V and 4 bases from J, the gap between germline ends came to 10 bases. CDR3 length: 13 residues. Germline V lookup: CDR1 SQVTM, CDR2 ANQGSEA. This clonotype was obtained from a woman aged 18 to 55 in good health. The chain is built from TRBV29-1 and TRBJ1-2; TRBD1 might be the D (5 bases). The source material was PBMCs. CDR3 in DNA: TGCAGCGTTGAAGGTCGACAGACCTATGGCTACACCTTC. Residues: CSVEGRQTYGYTF.